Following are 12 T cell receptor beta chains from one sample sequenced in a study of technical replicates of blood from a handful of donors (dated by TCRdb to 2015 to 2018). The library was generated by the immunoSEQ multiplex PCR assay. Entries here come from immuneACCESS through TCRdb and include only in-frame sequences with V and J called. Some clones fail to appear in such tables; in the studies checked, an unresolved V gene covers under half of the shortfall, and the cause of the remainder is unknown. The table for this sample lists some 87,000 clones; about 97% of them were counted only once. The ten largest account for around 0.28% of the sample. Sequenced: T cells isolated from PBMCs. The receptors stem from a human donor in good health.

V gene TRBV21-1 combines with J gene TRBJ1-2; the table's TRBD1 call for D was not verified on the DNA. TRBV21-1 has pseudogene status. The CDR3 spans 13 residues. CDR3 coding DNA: TGTGCCAGCCTTCCCAGGTTCGTCTATGGCTACACCTTC. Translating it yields CASLPRFVYGYTF.

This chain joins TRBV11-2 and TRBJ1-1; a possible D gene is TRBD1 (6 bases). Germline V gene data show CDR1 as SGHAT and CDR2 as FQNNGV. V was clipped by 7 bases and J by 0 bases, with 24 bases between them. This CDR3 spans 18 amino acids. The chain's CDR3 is CASTIYVSGGVMNTEAFF. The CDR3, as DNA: TGTGCCAGCACCATCTACGTCTCGGGGGGCGTTATGAACACTGAAGCTTTCTTT.

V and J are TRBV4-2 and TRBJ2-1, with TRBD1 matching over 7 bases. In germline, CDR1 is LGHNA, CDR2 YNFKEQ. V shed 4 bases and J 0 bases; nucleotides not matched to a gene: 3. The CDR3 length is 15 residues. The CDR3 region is CASSPQGHSYNEQFF. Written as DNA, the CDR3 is TGTGCCAGCAGCCCACAGGGGCACTCCTACAATGAGCAGTTCTTC.

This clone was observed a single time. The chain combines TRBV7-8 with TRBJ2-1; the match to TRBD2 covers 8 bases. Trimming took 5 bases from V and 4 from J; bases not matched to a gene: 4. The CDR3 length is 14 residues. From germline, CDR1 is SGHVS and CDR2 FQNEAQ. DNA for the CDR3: TGTGCCAGCAGCCCGGGGGGGCTTTACAATGAGCAGTTCTTC. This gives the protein CASSPGGLYNEQFF.

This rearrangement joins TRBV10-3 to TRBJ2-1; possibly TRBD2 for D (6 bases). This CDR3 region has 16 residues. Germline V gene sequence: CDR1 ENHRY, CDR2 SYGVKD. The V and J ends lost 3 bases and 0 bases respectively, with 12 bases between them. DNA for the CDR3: TGTGCCATCAGTGACGGTAGCGGCCCCTCCTACAATGAGCAGTTCTTC. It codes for CAISDGSGPSYNEQFF.

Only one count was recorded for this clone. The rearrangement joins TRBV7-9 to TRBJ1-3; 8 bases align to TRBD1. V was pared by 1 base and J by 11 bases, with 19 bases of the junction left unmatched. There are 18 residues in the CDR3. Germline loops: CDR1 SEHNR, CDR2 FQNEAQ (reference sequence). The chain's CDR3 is CASSLGGQVGTLEQPIYF. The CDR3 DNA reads TGTGCCAGCAGCTTAGGGGGACAGGTGGGGACCCTTGAACAACCCATATATTTT.

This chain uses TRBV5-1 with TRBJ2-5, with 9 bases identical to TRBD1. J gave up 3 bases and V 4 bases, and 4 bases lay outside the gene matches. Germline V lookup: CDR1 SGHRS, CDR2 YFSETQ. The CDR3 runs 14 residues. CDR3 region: CASSLRDREETQYF. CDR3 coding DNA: TGCGCCAGCAGCCTCCGGGACAGGGAAGAGACCCAGTACTTC.

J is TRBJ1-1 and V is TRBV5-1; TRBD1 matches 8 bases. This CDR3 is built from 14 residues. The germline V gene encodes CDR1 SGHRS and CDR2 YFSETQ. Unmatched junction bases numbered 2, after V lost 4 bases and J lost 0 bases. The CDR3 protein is CASSATGVNTEAFF. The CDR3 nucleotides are TGCGCCAGCAGCGCGACAGGGGTGAACACTGAAGCTTTCTTT.

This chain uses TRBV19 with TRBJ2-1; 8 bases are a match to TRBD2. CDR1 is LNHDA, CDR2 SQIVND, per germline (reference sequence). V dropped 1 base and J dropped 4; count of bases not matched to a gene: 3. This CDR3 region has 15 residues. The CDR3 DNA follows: TGTGCCAGTAGTATAGCGGGAGGGTGGTACAATGAGCAGTTCTTC. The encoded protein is CASSIAGGWYNEQFF.

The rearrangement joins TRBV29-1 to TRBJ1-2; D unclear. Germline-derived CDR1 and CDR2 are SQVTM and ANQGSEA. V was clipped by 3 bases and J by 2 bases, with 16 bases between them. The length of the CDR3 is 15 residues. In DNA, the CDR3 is TGCAGCGTTGATAAACGAGGGTTGGAGAACTATGGCTACACCTTC. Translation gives CSVDKRGLENYGYTF.

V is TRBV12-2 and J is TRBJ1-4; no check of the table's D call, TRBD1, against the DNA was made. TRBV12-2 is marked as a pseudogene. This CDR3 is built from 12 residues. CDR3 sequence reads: CASHRGREKLFF. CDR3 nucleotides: TGTGCAAGTCACAGGGGTCGTGAAAAACTGTTTTTT.

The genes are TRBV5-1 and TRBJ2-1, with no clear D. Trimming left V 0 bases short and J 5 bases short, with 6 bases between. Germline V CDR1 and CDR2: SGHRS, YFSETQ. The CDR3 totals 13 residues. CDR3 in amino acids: CASSLAANNEQFF. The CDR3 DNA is TGCGCCAGCAGCTTGGCCGCGAACAATGAGCAGTTCTTC.